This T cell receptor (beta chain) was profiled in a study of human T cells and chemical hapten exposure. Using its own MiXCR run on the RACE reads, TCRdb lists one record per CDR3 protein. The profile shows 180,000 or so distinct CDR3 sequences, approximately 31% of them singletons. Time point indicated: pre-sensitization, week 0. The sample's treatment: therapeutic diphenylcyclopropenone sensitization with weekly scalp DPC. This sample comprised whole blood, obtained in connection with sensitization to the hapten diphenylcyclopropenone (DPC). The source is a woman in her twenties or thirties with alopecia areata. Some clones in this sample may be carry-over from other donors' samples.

Written as DNA, the CDR3 is TGCAGCGTTGTTGGCCAGGGGGCCTCTGGCTACACCTTC. Its translation: CSVVGQGASGYTF. The V gene is TRBV29-1, the J gene TRBJ1-2; TRBD1 agrees at 8 bases. The germline V gene has CDR1 SQVTM and CDR2 ANQGSEA. The CDR3 contains 13 residues. Trimming cost V 4 bases and J 7 bases; bases outside gene matches: 8.